The 25 T cell receptor beta chains below were found in one sample sequenced in a study of blood T cell repertoires in COVID-19. Libraries were prepared by immunoSEQ multiplex PCR; TCRdb keeps only in-frame clonotypes and omits some of them. Of some 140,000 clones listed, about 90% are singletons. Material for sequencing was peripheral blood. The source of these receptors is a man aged 50-60 years with acute or convalescent COVID-19.

V and J are TRBV4-1 and TRBJ1-3; D perhaps matches TRBD1 (6 bases). This CDR3 is built from 16 residues. Trimming stripped 5 bases from V and 3 bases from J, with 17 bases between. The germline V gene has CDR1 MGHRA and CDR2 YSYEKL. The CDR3 DNA reads as TGCGCCAGCAGCTCCGGGCGCAGGGGAGATGGAAACACCATATATTTT. This translates into CASSSGRRGDGNTIYF.

The rearrangement links TRBV5-1 to TRBJ2-3; TRBD1 might be the D (5 bases). Trimming cost V 0 bases and J 1 base, with 12 bases left between them. Germline assignment: CDR1 SGHRS and CDR2 YFSETQ. The CDR3 covers 16 residues. CDR3 residues: CASSLDGLGGTDTQYF. The CDR3 region has the DNA TGCGCCAGCAGCTTGGATGGGTTAGGGGGCACAGATACGCAGTATTTT.

The chain links TRBV7-8 to TRBJ1-1, with a possible D match to TRBD1 (5 bases). The CDR3 extends over 16 amino acids. Germline values: CDR1 SGHVS, CDR2 FQNEAQ. The ends were cut back, 5 bases at V and 0 bases at J, with 16 bases in the middle. The CDR3 protein is CASSPSGGLVNTEAFF. For the CDR3, the DNA is TGTGCCAGCAGCCCAAGCGGGGGTTTGGTGAACACTGAAGCTTTCTTT.

The V call is TRBV20-1, the J call TRBJ1-1; 7 bases fit TRBD1. CDR1 DFQATT and CDR2 SNEGSKA come from the germline V gene (reference sequence). This CDR3 is 11 amino acids long. Trimming at V came to 6 bases and at J to 12 bases, leaving 10 bases not matched to a gene. CDR3 sequence: CSAPGARGTFF. For the CDR3, the DNA is TGCAGTGCCCCCGGGGCCAGGGGGACTTTCTTT.

The chain joins TRBV18 to TRBJ2-1, with a weak D call TRBD2 (5 bases). Trimming removed 6 bases from V and 1 base from J, with 10 bases in between. CDR1 is KGHSH and CDR2 is LQKENI in the germline V gene. The CDR3 totals 14 residues. CDR3 amino acids: CASSPTSSYNEQFF. The CDR3 DNA follows: TGTGCCAGCTCCCCAACTAGTTCCTACAATGAGCAGTTCTTC.

CDR3 in amino acids: CASSLSSYTNEKLFF. DNA for the CDR3: TGTGCCAGCAGCTTATCTAGTTACACTAATGAAAAACTGTTTTTT. The chain links TRBV7-9 to TRBJ1-4; no firm D call. CDR1 is SEHNR and CDR2 is FQNEAQ in the germline V gene (reference sequence). The V gene lost 2 bases and the J gene lost 2 bases, with 9 bases spanning the gap. The CDR3 extends over 15 amino acids.

V and J are TRBV7-6 and TRBJ2-3; no definite D call. The CDR3 runs to 15 residues. Looked up from germline, CDR1 is SGHVS and CDR2 is FNYEAQ. V was shortened by 1 base and J by 1 base, with 9 bases between the two germline ends. CDR3: CASSLGVQGTDTQYF. In DNA form, the CDR3 reads TGTGCCAGCAGCTTAGGGGTTCAGGGCACAGATACGCAGTATTTT.

The V call is TRBV18, the J call TRBJ1-3, with 7 bases that match TRBD1. Trimming took 3 bases from V and 4 from J; bases not matched to a gene: 3. CDR3 length: 14 amino acids. Germline V gives CDR1 KGHSH, CDR2 LQKENI. Written as DNA, the CDR3 is TGTGCCAGCTCACCGACAGGGATAGGAAACACCATATATTTT. It specifies CASSPTGIGNTIYF.

This clone occurred once. V usage is TRBV3-1 (or the pseudogene TRBV3-2) and J usage is TRBJ1-2; D not certain. This CDR3 comprises 14 residues. The germline V gene has CDR1 LGHDT and CDR2 YNNKEL (reference sequence). The V end was cut by 5 bases, the J end by 5 bases, with 15 bases between. CDR3 residues: CASSTSTPEYGYTF. The CDR3 DNA follows: TGTGCCAGCAGCACTTCGACACCAGAGTATGGCTACACCTTC.

The CDR3 DNA follows: TGTGCCTGGAATCGAATCTTTTTACAGAACACTGAAGCTTTCTTT. Protein product: CAWNRIFLQNTEAFF. The V gene is TRBV30, the J gene TRBJ1-1; D gene uncertain. CDR1 and CDR2 from the germline V gene are GTSNPN and SVGIG (reference sequence). Trimming removed 4 bases from V and 1 base from J, with 16 bases in between. The CDR3 is 15 amino acids.

The J gene is TRBJ1-1, the V gene TRBV6-5; no reliable D call. The CDR3 is 16 amino acids. V shed 0 bases and J shed 1 base, with 12 bases lying between them. The germline V gene has CDR1 MNHEY and CDR2 SVGAGI. CDR3 amino acids: CASSYSWGGRNTEAFF. CDR3 DNA: TGTGCCAGCAGTTACTCTTGGGGTGGGAGGAACACTGAAGCTTTCTTT.

This chain connects TRBV10-3 to TRBJ1-2, with TRBD1 identical over 7 bases. The CDR3 sequence is 15 residues long. Trimming took 6 bases from V and 4 from J; bases not matched to a gene: 11. Germline values: CDR1 ENHRY, CDR2 SYGVKD. CDR3: CAIRNGTVPPYGYTF. The CDR3 coding sequence is TGTGCCATCAGAAACGGGACAGTTCCTCCCTATGGCTACACCTTC.

This chain links TRBV5-1 with TRBJ1-4; D unresolved. Germline values: CDR1 SGHRS, CDR2 YFSETQ. This CDR3 is built from 14 residues. V was shortened by 0 bases and J by 8 bases, with 11 bases between the two germline ends. The CDR3 DNA reads TGCGCCAGCAGCTTGGGCTTTCGAGGGGAAAAACTGTTTTTT. Translating it yields CASSLGFRGEKLFF.

V gene TRBV6-2 or TRBV6-3 combines with J gene TRBJ1-5; 8 bases match TRBD1. In germline, CDR1 is MNHEY, CDR2 SVGEGT. The CDR3 is 14 residues long. The V and J ends lost 6 bases and 6 bases, in that order; junction bases with no gene match: 7. For the CDR3, the DNA is TGTGCCAGCAGCAAAACAGGGGGTCTTCAGCCCCAGCATTTT. The encoded protein is CASSKTGGLQPQHF.

This chain links TRBV11-2 with TRBJ1-1; D is unclear. The V gene lost 3 bases and the J gene lost 7 bases, with 9 bases spanning the gap. CDR3 size: 12 residues. Germline V CDR1 and CDR2: SGHAT, FQNNGV. Here the CDR3 DNA reads TGTGCCAGCAGCTTTGAGGGTATTGAAGCTTTCTTT. It translates to CASSFEGIEAFF.

The J gene is TRBJ2-7, the V gene TRBV5-4; the match to TRBD1 covers 8 bases. CDR1 is SGHNT and CDR2 is YYREEE in the germline V gene (reference sequence). CDR3 size: 15 residues. V lost 4 bases to trimming and J lost 4 bases; unmatched junction nucleotides: 10. As DNA, the CDR3 is TGTGCCAGCAGCCAGGGGGCGGTACCACAATACGAGCAGTACTTC. Amino acid sequence: CASSQGAVPQYEQYF.

The chain links TRBV13 to TRBJ1-1, with TRBD1 as a possible D gene (6 bases). The length of the CDR3 is 15 residues. V was clipped by 5 bases and J by 1 base, with 14 bases between them. Germline CDR1 is PRHDT and CDR2 is FYEKMQ (reference sequence). The chain's CDR3 is CASSTYPTGNTEAFF. CDR3 sequence (DNA): TGTGCCAGCAGCACTTACCCGACAGGGAACACTGAAGCTTTCTTT.

V and J are TRBV5-1 and TRBJ2-1; no firm D call. V lost 1 base to trimming and J lost 6 bases, with 11 bases between them. Germline V gene lookup returns CDR1 SGHRS and CDR2 YFSETQ. The CDR3 runs 14 residues. The CDR3 sequence is CASSLTAMSNEQFF. The CDR3 nucleotides are TGCGCCAGCAGCTTGACCGCTATGTCCAATGAGCAGTTCTTC.

V usage is TRBV14 and J usage is TRBJ2-1; D gene uncertain. V dropped 4 bases and J dropped 6 bases, with 10 bases sitting between them. CDR3 length: 13 amino acids. Looked up from germline, CDR1 is SGHDN and CDR2 is FVKESK. In nucleotides, the CDR3 is TGTGCCAGCAGCCCCAGTGTTCCCAATGAGCAGTTCTTC. Protein sequence: CASSPSVPNEQFF.

The genes are TRBV28 and TRBJ1-4; tentatively, D is TRBD1 (5 bases). Trimming cost V 7 bases and J 11 bases, with 20 bases left between them. This CDR3 is 14 amino acids long. The germline V gene has CDR1 MDHEN and CDR2 SYDVKM. The DNA of the CDR3 is TGTGCCAGCAACCACCCCAGGGCTGTTGGGAAACTGTTTTTT. Translated: CASNHPRAVGKLFF.

The sample holds a few counts of this clone. V and J are TRBV6-5 and TRBJ1-2, with unresolved D. Germline V lookup: CDR1 MNHEY, CDR2 SVGAGI. The CDR3 loop spans 11 amino acids. Trimming took 8 bases from V and 2 from J, leaving 6 bases between them. The CDR3 is CASGQNYGYTF. For the CDR3, the DNA is TGTGCCAGCGGCCAGAACTATGGCTACACCTTC.

V usage is TRBV5-4 and J usage is TRBJ1-1; TRBD1 aligns across 8 bases. Trimming at V came to 4 bases and at J to 10 bases, leaving 15 bases not matched to a gene. The CDR3 sequence is 15 residues long. Germline values: CDR1 SGHNT, CDR2 YYREEE (reference sequence). For the CDR3, the DNA is TGTGCCAGCAGCGGACAGGGCAGTGTCCCTACTAGAGCTTTCTTT. Translation gives CASSGQGSVPTRAFF.

This chain uses TRBV7-9 with TRBJ2-1; 7 bases match TRBD2. V was clipped by 5 bases and J by 6 bases; unmatched bases: 19. Germline CDR1 SEHNR, CDR2 FQNEAQ (reference sequence). The CDR3 consists of 18 residues. The CDR3 here is CASSVRPRVASGGNEQFF. CDR3 bases: TGTGCCAGCAGCGTCCGCCCTAGAGTCGCTAGCGGAGGCAATGAGCAGTTCTTC. Full variable domain (missing parts from reference TRBV7-9 and TRBJ2-1): DTGVSQNPRHKITKRGQNVTFRCDPISEHNRLYWYRQTLGQGPEFLTYFQNEAQLEKSRLLSDRFSAERPKGSFSTLEIQRTEQGDSAMYLCASSVRPRVASGGNEQFFGPGTRLTVL.

This chain uses TRBV7-2 with TRBJ2-5, with 10 bases aligning to TRBD2. The V gene end was trimmed by 5 bases and the J gene end by 9 bases; junction bases not matched to a gene: 9. The CDR3 consists of 14 residues. CDR1 and CDR2 (germline): SGHTA, FQGNSA. Here the CDR3 DNA reads TGTGCCAGCAGCACAAGCGGGGGGGCCCAGTCCCAGTACTTC. This gives the protein CASSTSGGAQSQYF.

This chain links TRBV3-1 (or the pseudogene TRBV3-2) with TRBJ1-4; no firm D call. This CDR3 is built from 16 residues. V lost 1 base to trimming and J lost 5 bases, with 14 bases between them. Germline V lookup: CDR1 LGHDT, CDR2 YNNKEL (reference sequence). This CDR3 is CASSQGLPGSNEKLFF. Written as DNA, the CDR3 is TGTGCCAGCAGCCAAGGTCTTCCCGGTTCGAATGAAAAACTGTTTTTT.